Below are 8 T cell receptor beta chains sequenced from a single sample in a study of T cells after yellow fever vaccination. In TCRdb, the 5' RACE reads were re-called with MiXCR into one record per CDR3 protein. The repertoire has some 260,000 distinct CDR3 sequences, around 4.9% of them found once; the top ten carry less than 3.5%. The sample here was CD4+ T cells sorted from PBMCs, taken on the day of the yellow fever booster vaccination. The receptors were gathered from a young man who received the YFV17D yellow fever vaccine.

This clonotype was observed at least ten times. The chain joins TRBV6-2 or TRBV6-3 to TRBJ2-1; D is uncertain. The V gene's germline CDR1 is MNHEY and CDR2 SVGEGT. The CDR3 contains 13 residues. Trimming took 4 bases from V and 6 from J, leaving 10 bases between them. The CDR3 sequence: CASSLLGSNEQFF. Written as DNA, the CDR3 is TGTGCCAGCAGTTTACTCGGGTCCAATGAGCAGTTCTTC.

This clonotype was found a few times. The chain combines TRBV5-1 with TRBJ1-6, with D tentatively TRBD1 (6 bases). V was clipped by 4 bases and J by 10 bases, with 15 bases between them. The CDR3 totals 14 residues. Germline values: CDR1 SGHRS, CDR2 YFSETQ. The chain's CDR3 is CASSVTGKESPLHF. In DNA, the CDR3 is TGCGCCAGCAGCGTCACAGGGAAGGAATCACCCCTCCACTTT.

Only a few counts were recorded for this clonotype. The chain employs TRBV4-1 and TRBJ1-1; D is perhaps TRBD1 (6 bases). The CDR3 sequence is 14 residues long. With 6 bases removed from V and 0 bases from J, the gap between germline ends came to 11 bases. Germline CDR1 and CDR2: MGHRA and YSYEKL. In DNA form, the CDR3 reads TGCGCCAGCAGGAACAGGGTCTTGAACACTGAAGCTTTCTTT. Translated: CASRNRVLNTEAFF.

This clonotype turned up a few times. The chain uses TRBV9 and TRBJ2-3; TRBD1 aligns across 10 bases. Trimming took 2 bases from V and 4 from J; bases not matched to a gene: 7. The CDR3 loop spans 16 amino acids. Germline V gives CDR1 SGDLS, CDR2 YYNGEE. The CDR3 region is CASSVPGQGSPDTQYF. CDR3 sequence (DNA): TGTGCCAGCAGCGTGCCGGGACAGGGGAGTCCAGATACGCAGTATTTT.

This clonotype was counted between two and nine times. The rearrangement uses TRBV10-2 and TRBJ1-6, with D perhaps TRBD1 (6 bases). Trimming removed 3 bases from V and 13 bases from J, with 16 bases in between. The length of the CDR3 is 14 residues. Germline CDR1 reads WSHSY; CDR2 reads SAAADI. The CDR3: CASSDRGGPFPLHF. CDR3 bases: TGCGCCAGCAGTGATAGGGGGGGACCTTTCCCCCTCCACTTT.

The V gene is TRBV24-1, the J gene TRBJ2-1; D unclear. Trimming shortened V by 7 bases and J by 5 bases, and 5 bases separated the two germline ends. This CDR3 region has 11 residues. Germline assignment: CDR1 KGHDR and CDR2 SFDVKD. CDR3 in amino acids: CATRGNNEQFF. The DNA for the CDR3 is TGTGCCACCAGGGGAAACAATGAGCAGTTCTTC.

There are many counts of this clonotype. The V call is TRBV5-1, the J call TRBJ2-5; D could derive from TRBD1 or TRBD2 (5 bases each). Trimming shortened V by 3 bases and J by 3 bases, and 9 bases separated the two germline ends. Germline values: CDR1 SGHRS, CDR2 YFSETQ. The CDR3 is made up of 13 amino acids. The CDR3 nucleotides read TGCGCCAGCAGCTGGGTGGGGGAAGAGACCCAGTACTTC. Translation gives CASSWVGEETQYF.

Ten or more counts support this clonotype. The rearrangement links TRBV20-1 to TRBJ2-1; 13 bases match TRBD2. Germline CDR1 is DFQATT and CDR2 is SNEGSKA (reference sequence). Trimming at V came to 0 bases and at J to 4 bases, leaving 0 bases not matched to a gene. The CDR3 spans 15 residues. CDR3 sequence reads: CSARETSGGYNEQFF. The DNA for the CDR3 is TGCAGTGCTAGAGAGACTAGCGGGGGGTACAATGAGCAGTTCTTC.